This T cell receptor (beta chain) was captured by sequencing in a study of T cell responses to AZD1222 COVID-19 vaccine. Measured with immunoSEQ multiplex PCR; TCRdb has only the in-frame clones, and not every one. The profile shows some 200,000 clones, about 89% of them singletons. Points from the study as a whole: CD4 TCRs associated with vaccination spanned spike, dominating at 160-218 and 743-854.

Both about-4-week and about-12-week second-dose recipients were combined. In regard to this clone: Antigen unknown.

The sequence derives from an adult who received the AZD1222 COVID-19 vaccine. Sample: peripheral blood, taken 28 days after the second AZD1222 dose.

The CDR3 loop reads CASSYDRGHNSPLHF. CDR3 DNA: TGTGCCAGCAGTTACGACAGGGGGCATAATTCACCCCTCCACTTT. The genes are TRBV6-5 and TRBJ1-6, with 10 bases lining up with TRBD1. Trimming took 2 bases from V and 5 from J; bases not matched to a gene: 0. Germline V gene data show CDR1 as MNHEY and CDR2 as SVGAGI. The CDR3 is 15 residues long.